This TCR beta chain was identified in a study of blood T cell repertoires in COVID-19. Across the whole study: COVID-19 samples, acute and convalescent, were from the United States, Italy and Spain. The analysed material was cDNA or gDNA that came from T cells, B-cell-depleted T cells, or PBMCs.

Per the original data handling: For nucleated cells, counts were estimated from reference gene primer amplification. Sequencing was performed with immunoSEQ multiplex PCR; in TCRdb, only in-frame clones are kept and a portion is missing. The D gene and trimming were derived from the DNA, and the V and J assignments and clone size from that table. This sample has some 180,000 clones, with just over 90% found just once. Seattle patients were enrolled during active infection and followed longitudinally. This receptor was taken from a man younger than 35 with COVID-19, enrolled during active disease. The sequenced sample consisted of peripheral blood.

In nucleotides, the CDR3 is TGCGCCAGCGGGACAGGATCCAATTCACCCCTCCACTTT. It translates to CASGTGSNSPLHF. V usage is TRBV10-2 and J usage is TRBJ1-6; 8 bases are a match to TRBD1. The CDR3 spans 13 residues. V shed 8 bases, J shed 7 bases, and the junction held 4 bases outside the gene matches. Germline CDR1 reads WSHSY; CDR2 reads SAAADI.